Listed below are T cell receptor beta chains from one sample, sequenced in a study of PD-L1 blockade in urothelial cancer. Only in-frame clones appear in the TCRdb table, and some are missing; sequencing was by immunoSEQ multiplex PCR. This sample has around 63,000 clones; 75% to 90% occur once, and the top ten carry roughly 1.6%. Sequencing was performed on PBMCs, taken around atezolizumab (anti-PD-L1) treatment. All receptors derive from a man between 65 and 79 years old with urothelial cancer. CDR3s include the opening cysteine and the closing phenylalanine or tryptophan. A D gene is named only where the DNA matches it firmly. Clone size is stated in some rows and not others, as once, few, many or a class when expanded.

size: once
D: NA
J: TRBJ2-1
V: TRBV2
DNA: TGTGCCAGCAGTGAAGACCCGACTGGCTCCTACAATGAGCAGTTCTTC
CDR3: CASSEDPTGSYNEQFF

size: NA
D: TRBD1
J: TRBJ2-2
V: TRBV13
DNA: TGTGCCAGCAGCACCACCGGACAGGGGGTTACCGGGGAGCTGTTTTTT
CDR3: CASSTTGQGVTGELFF

size: NA
D: TRBD1
J: TRBJ1-2
V: TRBV27
DNA: TGTGCCAGCAGTTGGGACAGGGGCTACTATGGCTACACCTTC
CDR3: CASSWDRGYYGYTF

size: NA
D: TRBD1
J: TRBJ1-1
V: TRBV7-9
DNA: TGTGCCAGCAGCTTAAGTCACGGACAGGGGATCACTGAAGCTTTCTTT
CDR3: CASSLSHGQGITEAFF

size: NA
D: NA
J: TRBJ2-1
V: TRBV25-1
DNA: TGTGCCAGCAGTGAAACGGGGGGCCGATCCTACAATGAGCAGTTCTTC
CDR3: CASSETGGRSYNEQFF

size: once
D: TRBD1
J: TRBJ2-2
V: TRBV28
DNA: TGTGCCAGCAGTTCCCTAGGACAGGGGAACACCGGGGAGCTGTTTTTT
CDR3: CASSSLGQGNTGELFF

size: NA
D: NA
J: TRBJ1-2
V: TRBV5-6
DNA: TGTGCCAGCAGCTTCGGGTCGTCCGCCTTTGGCTACACCTTC
CDR3: CASSFGSSAFGYTF

size: NA
D: NA
J: TRBJ1-2
V: TRBV19
DNA: TGTGCCAGTAGTATAGAACACCTCTATGGCTACACCTTC
CDR3: CASSIEHLYGYTF

size: once
D: NA
J: TRBJ2-7
V: TRBV19
DNA: TGTGCCAGTAGTAGGAGCCCTGGCTCCTACGAGCAGTACTTC
CDR3: CASSRSPGSYEQYF

size: NA
D: TRBD1
J: TRBJ2-2
V: TRBV9
DNA: TGTGCCAGCAGCGTAGCCGACAGGGCCATTGCGAACACCGGGGAGCTGTTTTTT
CDR3: CASSVADRAIANTGELFF

size: few
D: NA
J: TRBJ1-5
V: TRBV6-5
DNA: TGTGCCAGCTTCTCGGGGCAGCCCCAGCATTTT
CDR3: CASFSGQPQHF

size: NA
D: NA
J: TRBJ2-7
V: TRBV11-2
DNA: TGTGCCAGCAGGCCAGGGGACTCCTACGAGCAGTACTTC
CDR3: CASRPGDSYEQYF

size: NA
D: TRBD2
J: TRBJ2-1
V: TRBV11-1
DNA: TGTGCCAGCAGCTTCGCCGGACTAGCAGTGGAGTTCTTC
CDR3: CASSFAGLAVEFF

size: NA
D: NA
J: TRBJ1-2
V: TRBV5-1
DNA: TGCGCCAGCACTCCTTGGCCGGAGGACTATGGCTACACCTTC
CDR3: CASTPWPEDYGYTF

size: once
D: TRBD1
J: TRBJ2-5
V: TRBV5-1
DNA: TGCGCCAGCAGCGTTCAGACAGGGGTTCAAGAGACCCAGTACTTC
CDR3: CASSVQTGVQETQYF

size: NA
D: TRBD1
J: TRBJ1-2
V: TRBV5-4
DNA: TGTGCCAGCAGCTTTAGGGACAGGGGTTATGGCTACACCTTC
CDR3: CASSFRDRGYGYTF

size: NA
D: TRBD1
J: TRBJ2-7
V: TRBV11-3
DNA: TGTGCCAGCAGCGCGCGCCCGGGACAGGGGGCGAGGTACGAGCAGTACTTC
CDR3: CASSARPGQGARYEQYF

size: NA
D: NA
J: TRBJ2-2
V: TRBV10-3
DNA: TGTGCCATCAGTGAGTCGAGGGAGGAAACCGGGGAGCTGTTTTTT
CDR3: CAISESREETGELFF

size: once
D: TRBD2
J: TRBJ2-2
V: TRBV10-2
DNA: TGCGCCAGCAGTCCGACTAGCGGGAGGGTGGAAGGCGGGGAGCTGTTTTTT
CDR3: CASSPTSGRVEGGELFF

size: NA
D: NA
J: TRBJ2-7
V: TRBV7-2
DNA: TGTGCCAGCAGCCTAGGGTGGGCCGCAGCCTACGAGCAGTACTTC
CDR3: CASSLGWAAAYEQYF

size: few
D: TRBD1
J: TRBJ1-2
V: TRBV11-2
DNA: TGTGCCAGCAGCATTTCTTCCGGGACAGGGGGCGGTGGCTACACCTTC
CDR3: CASSISSGTGGGGYTF

size: NA
D: TRBD1
J: TRBJ2-7
V: TRBV15
DNA: TGTGCCACCAGCAGAGAGGGACAGAACTACGAGCAGTACTTC
CDR3: CATSREGQNYEQYF

size: once
D: TRBD2
J: TRBJ2-2
V: TRBV18
DNA: TGTGCCAGCTCACCGACTAGCGGGAATGTCTATGTGGAGCTGTTTTTT
CDR3: CASSPTSGNVYVELFF

size: NA
D: TRBD1
J: TRBJ2-3
V: TRBV5-6
DNA: TGTGCCAGCAGCTGGGACAGGGCCCCCACAGATACGCAGTATTTT
CDR3: CASSWDRAPTDTQYF

size: NA
D: TRBD1
J: TRBJ1-1
V: TRBV19
DNA: TGTGCCATCCTCGACAGGGCGAACACTGAAGCTTTCTTT
CDR3: CAILDRANTEAFF

size: NA
D: TRBD2
J: TRBJ2-1
V: TRBV5-4
DNA: TGTGCCAGCAGCAGGGGTAGCGGGAGTATCTACAATGAGCAGTTCTTC
CDR3: CASSRGSGSIYNEQFF

size: NA
D: NA
J: TRBJ2-1
V: TRBV6-6
DNA: TGTGCCAGCAGTGGTGAGAATGAGCAGTTCTTC
CDR3: CASSGENEQFF

size: NA
D: NA
J: TRBJ2-5
V: TRBV4-3
DNA: TGCGCCAGCAGCCCTTACCACCAGCTAGCCGTTGTAGAGACCCAGTACTTC
CDR3: CASSPYHQLAVVETQYF

size: NA
D: TRBD1
J: TRBJ1-2
V: TRBV19
DNA: TGTGCCAGTAGTACCATCGACAGGGGAGGCTACACCTTC
CDR3: CASSTIDRGGYTF

size: NA
D: TRBD1
J: TRBJ1-3
V: TRBV4-3
DNA: TGCGCCAGCAGCCAAGAGGGACAGGGCTCTGGAAACACCATATATTTT
CDR3: CASSQEGQGSGNTIYF

size: NA
D: TRBD2
J: TRBJ2-5
V: TRBV11-3
DNA: TGTGCCAGCAGCTTGGGGGGGCAAGAGACCCAGTACTTC
CDR3: CASSLGGQETQYF

size: NA
D: TRBD2
J: TRBJ2-3
V: TRBV19
DNA: TGTGCCAGTAGTATCAAACTAGCGGGAGGGCCATCAGATACGCAGTATTTT
CDR3: CASSIKLAGGPSDTQYF

size: NA
D: TRBD1
J: TRBJ1-2
V: TRBV6-5
DNA: TGTGCCAGCAGTACCGGGACAGGGAGATATGGCTACACCTTC
CDR3: CASSTGTGRYGYTF

size: NA
D: NA
J: TRBJ1-1
V: TRBV5-1
DNA: TGCGCCAGCAGCTCCGCAGGCTCGAACACTGAAGCTTTCTTT
CDR3: CASSSAGSNTEAFF

size: once
D: TRBD1
J: TRBJ1-2
V: TRBV6-5
DNA: TGTGCCAGCAGTCTCCGCCGGACAGGGAACTATGGCTACACCTTC
CDR3: CASSLRRTGNYGYTF

size: NA
D: TRBD2
J: TRBJ2-5
V: TRBV12-5
DNA: TGTGCTAGTGGTACCTCCCTTGGTAGCGGGGGGGAGACCCAGTACTTC
CDR3: CASGTSLGSGGETQYF

size: NA
D: NA
J: TRBJ2-1
V: TRBV11-3
DNA: TGTGCCAGCAGCTTAGAGGGCCGGTATGAGCAGTTCTTC
CDR3: CASSLEGRYEQFF

size: NA
D: NA
J: TRBJ2-1
V: TRBV5-5
DNA: TGTGCCAGCAGCTTGGATAGCGGACATTCCTACAATGAGCAGTTCTTC
CDR3: CASSLDSGHSYNEQFF

size: NA
D: TRBD2
J: TRBJ2-1
V: TRBV11-3
DNA: TGTGCCAGCAGCTTAACCGGGACTAGCGGGAGAGATGAGCAGTTCTTC
CDR3: CASSLTGTSGRDEQFF

size: once
D: TRBD1
J: TRBJ2-7
V: TRBV5-1
DNA: TGCGCCAGCAGCTTGGGACAGGGATATAACGAGCAGTACTTC
CDR3: CASSLGQGYNEQYF

size: NA
D: TRBD1
J: TRBJ2-1
V: TRBV6-5
DNA: TGTGCCAGCAGCCAGGACAGGGGGTCGGGTATGCAGTTCTTC
CDR3: CASSQDRGSGMQFF

size: NA
D: TRBD1
J: TRBJ2-1
V: TRBV18
DNA: TGTGCCAGCTCACCTACAGGGGACTCCTACAATGAGCAGTTCTTC
CDR3: CASSPTGDSYNEQFF

size: NA
D: TRBD2
J: TRBJ2-5
V: TRBV11-3
DNA: TGTGCCAGCAGCTTACGCGGCGGGGGGTCAGAGACCCAGTACTTC
CDR3: CASSLRGGGSETQYF

size: NA
D: TRBD1
J: TRBJ2-4
V: TRBV19
DNA: TGTGCCAGTAGTGCGTTCCAGGGGGCCGAAAACATTCAGTACTTC
CDR3: CASSAFQGAENIQYF

size: NA
D: TRBD1
J: TRBJ1-1
V: TRBV29-1
DNA: TGCAGCGTCCACAGGGGGGGGAACACTGAAGCTTTCTTT
CDR3: CSVHRGGNTEAFF

size: once
D: TRBD2
J: TRBJ2-1
V: TRBV13
DNA: TGTGCCAGCAGCTTAGAGGCTAGCGGGAGCTACAATGAGCAGTTCTTC
CDR3: CASSLEASGSYNEQFF

size: many
D: NA
J: TRBJ1-1
V: TRBV28
DNA: TGTGCCAGCAGTTACGACTTGAGACAGAGGAACACTGAAGCTTTCTTT
CDR3: CASSYDLRQRNTEAFF

size: NA
D: NA
J: TRBJ2-2
V: TRBV4-1
DNA: TGCGCCAGCAGCCAAGATGAGGTGCGGGACAGCAACACCGGGGAGCTGTTTTTT
CDR3: CASSQDEVRDSNTGELFF

size: NA
D: NA
J: TRBJ2-2
V: TRBV5-4
DNA: TGTGCCAGCAGCTGGGAGAACGGCGGGGAGCTGTTTTTT
CDR3: CASSWENGGELFF

size: NA
D: NA
J: TRBJ1-1
V: TRBV10-3
DNA: TGTGCCATCAGTGAATCCCGCACTGAAGCTTTCTTT
CDR3: CAISESRTEAFF

size: NA
D: TRBD1
J: TRBJ2-1
V: TRBV9
DNA: TGTGCCAGCAGCGTAGATCTGGGACAGGAACTCAATGAGCAGTTCTTC
CDR3: CASSVDLGQELNEQFF

size: NA
D: TRBD2
J: TRBJ2-1
V: TRBV18
DNA: TGTGCCAGCTCACCACAGAGCGGGAGGATGGTGAATGAGCAGTTCTTC
CDR3: CASSPQSGRMVNEQFF

size: NA
D: TRBD2
J: TRBJ2-2
V: TRBV4-2
DNA: TGTGCCACGGGGACTAGCGGGCTCTGGAACACCGGGGAGCTGTTTTTT
CDR3: CATGTSGLWNTGELFF

size: NA
D: NA
J: TRBJ2-1
V: TRBV7-3
DNA: TGTGCCAGCAGCTTAACCGCAGGCTACAATGAGCAGTTCTTC
CDR3: CASSLTAGYNEQFF

size: NA
D: TRBD2
J: TRBJ2-7
V: TRBV6-1
DNA: TGTGCCAGCGGACTAGCGGGAGAGACGCCCTACGAGCAGTACTTC
CDR3: CASGLAGETPYEQYF

size: NA
D: NA
J: TRBJ1-2
V: TRBV28
DNA: TGTGCCAGCCGAGCAACAGGGTTCGGCTACACCTTC
CDR3: CASRATGFGYTF

size: NA
D: TRBD1
J: TRBJ2-3
V: TRBV2
DNA: TGTGCCAGCAGTGGTGGGACAGGGCCAGATACGCAGTATTTT
CDR3: CASSGGTGPDTQYF